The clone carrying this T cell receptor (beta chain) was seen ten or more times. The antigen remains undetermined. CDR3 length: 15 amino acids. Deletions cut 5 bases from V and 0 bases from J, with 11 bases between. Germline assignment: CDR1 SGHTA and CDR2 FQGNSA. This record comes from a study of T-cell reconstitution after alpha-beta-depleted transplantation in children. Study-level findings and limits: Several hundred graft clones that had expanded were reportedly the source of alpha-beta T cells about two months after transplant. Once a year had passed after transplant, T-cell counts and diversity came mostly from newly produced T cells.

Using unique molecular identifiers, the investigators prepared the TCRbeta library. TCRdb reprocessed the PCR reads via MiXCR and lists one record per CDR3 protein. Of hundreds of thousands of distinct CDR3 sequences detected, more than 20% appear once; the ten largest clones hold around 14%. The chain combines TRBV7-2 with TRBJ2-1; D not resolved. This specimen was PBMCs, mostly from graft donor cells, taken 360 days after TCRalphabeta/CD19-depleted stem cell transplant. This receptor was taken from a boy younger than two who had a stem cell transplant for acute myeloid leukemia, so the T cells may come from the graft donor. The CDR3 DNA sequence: TGTGCCAGCAGCCAGCTCCGTGGCTCCTACAATGAGCAGTTCTTC. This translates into CASSQLRGSYNEQFF.